This TCR beta chain was captured by sequencing in a study of CD8 T cells in Susac syndrome. Findings and caveats of the study: CD4+ T cell repertoires in Susac syndrome lacked clonal expansion.

As for this clonotype: The antigen is not known.

RNA in amounts of roughly 0.5 to 1 ug was reverse transcribed with random hexamers. One entry per CDR3 protein results from TCRdb running MiXCR on the immunoSEQ multiplex PCR reads. The sample shows some 210,000 distinct CDR3 sequences, 85% to 95% of them seen only once. This CDR3 comprises 15 residues. Looked up from germline, CDR1 is SGHVS and CDR2 is FQNEAQ. Trimming cost V 1 base and J 0 bases, with 8 bases left between them. This clonotype originated in a human donor with Susac syndrome. Sequenced input: CD4+ T cells from PBMCs. This chain joins TRBV7-8 and TRBJ2-3, with D perhaps TRBD1 or TRBD2 (5 bases each). In DNA, the CDR3 is TGTGCCAGCAGCTTAGTGGGGACCAGCACAGATACGCAGTATTTT. Amino acids: CASSLVGTSTDTQYF.